The 12 T cell receptor beta chains presented below share a single source sample, sequenced in a study of control samples from healthy donors and cancer patients. Sequenced by immunoSEQ multiplex PCR; TCRdb stores in-frame clones only, minus some. The sample has 150,000 to 200,000 clones, around 94% seen once; the top ten hold about 1.4%. The sequenced material came from blood. The receptor set was obtained from a woman between 18 and 30 years old in good health.

In nucleotides, the CDR3 is TGTGCCAGCAGTTTCGGGTTGGGGGGAAGATCGGGCAATCAGCCCCAGCATTTT. Translated: CASSFGLGGRSGNQPQHF. The gene calls are TRBV6-2 or TRBV6-3 and TRBJ1-5, with D possibly TRBD1 on 5 matching bases. Per the germline V gene, CDR1 is MNHEY and CDR2 is SVGEGT. CDR3 length: 18 residues. The ends were cut back, 4 bases at V and 2 bases at J, with 21 bases in the middle.

The table lists this clone with a count of one. The chain links TRBV12-3 or TRBV12-4 to TRBJ2-2; D is undetermined. V was clipped by 1 base and J by 5 bases, with 5 bases between them. The CDR3 has 13 residues. The chain's CDR3 is CASSLGATGELFF. DNA for the CDR3: TGTGCCAGCAGTTTAGGGGCGACCGGGGAGCTGTTTTTT.

The chain uses TRBV3-1 (or the pseudogene TRBV3-2) and TRBJ1-1; a possible D gene is TRBD1 (5 bases). CDR3 length equals 14 residues. The V gene's germline CDR1 is LGHDT and CDR2 YNNKEL (reference sequence). Trimming left V 4 bases short and J 2 bases short, with 11 bases between. The CDR3 region has the DNA TGTGCCAGCAGCCTAGTAGGGGTAAACACTGAAGCTTTCTTT. Translation: CASSLVGVNTEAFF.

The genes are TRBV3-1 (or the pseudogene TRBV3-2) and TRBJ2-4; 7 positions match TRBD2. CDR3 length: 17 amino acids. Germline V CDR1 and CDR2: LGHDT, YNNKEL (reference sequence). V shed 2 bases and J 3 bases; nucleotides not matched to a gene: 10. CDR3 protein: CASSQRTSALVKNIQYF. Written as DNA, the CDR3 is TGTGCCAGCAGCCAACGAACTAGCGCTCTTGTCAAAAACATTCAGTACTTC.

The V gene is TRBV2, the J gene TRBJ2-7; D remains unclear. This CDR3 region has 14 residues. Germline V gene data show CDR1 as SNHLY and CDR2 as FYNNEI. V lost 2 bases and J 4 bases, leaving 12 bases between the germline ends. The chain's CDR3 is CASSELQELYEQYF. For the CDR3, the DNA is TGTGCCAGCAGTGAACTCCAGGAACTGTACGAGCAGTACTTC.

This chain links TRBV7-8 with TRBJ2-3, with no clear D. Trimming stripped 5 bases from V and 4 bases from J, with 13 bases between. Germline V gene data show CDR1 as SGHVS and CDR2 as FQNEAQ. The CDR3 length is 14 residues. The CDR3 nucleotides are TGTGCCAGCAGCATAGTGGTCGGCGCAGATACGCAGTATTTT. Translation gives CASSIVVGADTQYF.

CDR3 loop: CASSVSGLGEAFF. Here the CDR3 DNA reads TGTGCCAGCAGTGTATCAGGGCTGGGTGAAGCTTTCTTT. The chain links TRBV12-3 or TRBV12-4 to TRBJ1-1, with D perhaps TRBD1 (5 bases). V lost 5 bases and J 7 bases, leaving 14 bases between the germline ends. The CDR3 runs to 13 residues.

This CDR3 reads CASSDPTLVGQGNYGYTF. CDR3 coding DNA: TGTGCCAGCAGTGATCCCACCCTGGTCGGACAGGGGAACTATGGCTACACCTTC. The chain has TRBV25-1 and TRBJ1-2; 9 bases line up with TRBD1. Losses at the gene ends were 3 bases for V and 2 bases for J; bases not matched to a gene: 13. The CDR3 contains 18 residues. Germline CDR1 is MGHDK and CDR2 is SYGVNS.

The chain employs TRBV14 and TRBJ2-5; no clear D. Trimming cost V 2 bases and J 2 bases, with 9 bases left between them. The CDR3 sequence is 14 residues long. Germline V CDR1 and CDR2: SGHDN, FVKESK. The CDR3 sequence: CASSQKELQETQYF. DNA of the CDR3: TGTGCCAGCAGCCAAAAGGAACTGCAAGAGACCCAGTACTTC.

The chain combines TRBV18 with TRBJ2-5, with D unclear. Germline V gene data show CDR1 as KGHSH and CDR2 as LQKENI. Between the trimmed V and J ends, which lost 3 bases and 2 bases, there was a span of 4 bases. The CDR3 is 12 amino acids. The CDR3 protein is CASSPLQETQYF. The CDR3 DNA follows: TGTGCCAGCTCACCGTTGCAAGAGACCCAGTACTTC.

This clone was counted a single time. The CDR3: CASSRTGFGELFF. The CDR3, as DNA: TGTGCCAGCAGTCGGACAGGGTTCGGGGAGCTGTTTTTT. The J gene is TRBJ2-2, the V gene TRBV12-3 or TRBV12-4; 8 bases align to TRBD1. The junction had 3 bases not matched to a gene; V was cut back by 5 bases and J by 7 bases. This CDR3 has 13 amino acids.

This clone was detected only once. The chain is built from TRBV6-1 and TRBJ2-2; perhaps TRBD2 as D (6 bases). Trimming took off 3 bases at V and 3 bases at J, with 11 bases between the two ends. Germline CDR1 MNHNS, CDR2 SASEGT. CDR3 size: 15 residues. Here the CDR3 DNA reads TGTGCCAGCAGTGATGCATGGGGGGACACCGGGGAGCTGTTTTTT. This translates into CASSDAWGDTGELFF.